This T cell receptor (beta chain) was observed in a study of blood T cell repertoires in COVID-19. For the study at large: Italy, Spain and the United States were the sources of the convalescent and acute COVID-19 samples. T cells, B-cell-depleted T cells, or PBMCs supplied cDNA or gDNA.

Germline V gene data show CDR1 as MDHEN and CDR2 as SYDVKM. The CDR3 consists of 15 residues. V lost 6 bases, J lost 1 base, and 15 bases lay in between. Profiled with immunoSEQ multiplex PCR; TCRdb holds only in-frame clones, not every one. Of about 58,000 clones listed, 90% are singletons. Sequenced material: peripheral blood. The clonotype originates from a man in his sixties with acute or convalescent COVID-19. The chain couples TRBV28 to TRBJ1-1; perhaps TRBD1 as D (5 bases). The CDR3 here is CASRFEQARNTEAFF. The CDR3 DNA sequence: TGTGCCAGCAGGTTCGAACAGGCGAGGAACACTGAAGCTTTCTTT.